A single T cell receptor beta chain is shown here with its context. This sample was included in a study of T cell changes during pregnancy in multiple sclerosis. Assay: immunoSEQ multiplex PCR; the TCRdb copy retains only in-frame clones and omits some. The sample has roughly 71,000 clones; approximately 90% are singletons. The CDR3 covers 13 residues. Trimming left V 6 bases short and J 3 bases short, with 12 bases between. Germline CDR1 SQVTM, CDR2 ANQGSEA. The J gene is TRBJ1-5, the V gene TRBV29-1; D perhaps matches TRBD1 (5 bases). This clonotype was obtained from a female donor in good health, enrolled as a control in a pregnancy study. The sample consisted of peripheral blood, taken in the first trimester of pregnancy. CDR3 DNA: TGCAGCGTAGGACAATCGGACAATCAGCCCCAGCATTTT. Translation: CSVGQSDNQPQHF.